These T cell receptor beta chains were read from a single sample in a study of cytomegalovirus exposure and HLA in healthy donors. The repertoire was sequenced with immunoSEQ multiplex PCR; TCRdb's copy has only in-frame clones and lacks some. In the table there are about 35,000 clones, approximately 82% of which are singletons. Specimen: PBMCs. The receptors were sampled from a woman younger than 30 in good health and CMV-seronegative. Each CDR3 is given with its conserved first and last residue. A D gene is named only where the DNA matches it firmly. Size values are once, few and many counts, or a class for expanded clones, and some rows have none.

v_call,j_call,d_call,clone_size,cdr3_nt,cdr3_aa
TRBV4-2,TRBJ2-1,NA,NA,TGTGCCAGCAGCCAAGATACTAGTCCCTCCTACAATGAGCAGTTCTTC,CASSQDTSPSYNEQFF
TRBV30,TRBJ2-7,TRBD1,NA,TGTGCCTGGAGCTTACAGGGGAGCTCCTACGAGCAGTACTTC,CAWSLQGSSYEQYF
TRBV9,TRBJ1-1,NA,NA,TGTGCCAGCAGCGTAGGTAGCGGTAACACTGAAGCTTTCTTT,CASSVGSGNTEAFF
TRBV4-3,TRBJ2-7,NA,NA,TGCGCCAGCAGCCAAGAGAGTTCGGGGGATGGCTACGAGCAGTACTTC,CASSQESSGDGYEQYF
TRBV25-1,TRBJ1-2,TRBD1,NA,TGTGCCAGCAGCCCCCGGACAGGGAGCTATGGCTACACCTTC,CASSPRTGSYGYTF
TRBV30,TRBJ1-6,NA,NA,TGTGCCTGGAGTTTGGGACTTAGTAATTCACCCCTCCACTTT,CAWSLGLSNSPLHF
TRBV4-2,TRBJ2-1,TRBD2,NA,TGTGCCAGCAGCCAAGATCTAGCGGGGGGGTACAATGAGCAGTTCTTC,CASSQDLAGGYNEQFF
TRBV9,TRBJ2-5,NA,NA,TGTGCCAGCAGCGCGAGCGGTGATCAAGAGACCCAGTACTTC,CASSASGDQETQYF
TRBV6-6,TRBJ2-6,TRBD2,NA,TGTGCCAGCAGACAACTAGCGACTGGGGCCAACGTCCTGACTTTC,CASRQLATGANVLTF
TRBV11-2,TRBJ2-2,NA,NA,TGTGCCAGCAGCAACCGGGACTGGTTCGGGGAGCTGTTTTTT,CASSNRDWFGELFF
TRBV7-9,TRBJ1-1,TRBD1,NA,TGTGCCAGCAGCATAGTCACAGGGGAGAACACTGAAGCTTTCTTT,CASSIVTGENTEAFF
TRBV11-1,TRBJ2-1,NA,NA,TGTGCCAGCAGCTTAGTGGACATCGATGAGCAGTTCTTC,CASSLVDIDEQFF
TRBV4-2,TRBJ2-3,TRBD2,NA,TGTGCCAGCAGCCCGAACCAGCGGGGGCACACAGATACGCAGTATTTT,CASSPNQRGHTDTQYF
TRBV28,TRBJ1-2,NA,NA,TGTGCCAGCAGTCCCAATCATGGCTACACCTTC,CASSPNHGYTF
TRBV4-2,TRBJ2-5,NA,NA,TGTGCCAGCAGCAAAGCCGCGTACCAAGAGACCCAGTACTTC,CASSKAAYQETQYF
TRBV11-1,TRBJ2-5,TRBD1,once,TGTGCCAGCAGCTCCGGGACAGGGGATGGGGAGACCCAGTACTTC,CASSSGTGDGETQYF
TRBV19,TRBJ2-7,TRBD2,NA,TGTGCCAGTAGTCCGGGGGGGTCCTACGAGCAGTACTTC,CASSPGGSYEQYF
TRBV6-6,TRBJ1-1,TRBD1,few,TGTGCCAGCAGTTTACAGGGGCCCAGAAACACTGAAGCTTTCTTT,CASSLQGPRNTEAFF
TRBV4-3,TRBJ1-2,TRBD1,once,TGCGCCAGCAGCCAAGGTCGACAGGGTGACGGCTACACCTTC,CASSQGRQGDGYTF
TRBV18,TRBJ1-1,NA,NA,TGTGCCAGCTCACCCGGGGAGGGCCGATCCCCTGAAGCTTTCTTT,CASSPGEGRSPEAFF
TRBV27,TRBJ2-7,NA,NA,TGTGCCAGCAGTTTCAGTTCGGCCCAGGGATACGAGCAGTACTTC,CASSFSSAQGYEQYF
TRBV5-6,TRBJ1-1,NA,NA,TGTGCCAGCAGCTTGAGCCGGGAGAACACTGAAGCTTTCTTT,CASSLSRENTEAFF
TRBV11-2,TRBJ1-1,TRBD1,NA,TGTGCCAGCAGCTACAGGGGAAGGGCCACTGAAGCTTTCTTT,CASSYRGRATEAFF
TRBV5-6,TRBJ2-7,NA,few,TGTGCCAGCAGCTTGGTGGGACACGGGAACACCTACGAGCAGTACTTC,CASSLVGHGNTYEQYF
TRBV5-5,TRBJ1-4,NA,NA,TGTGCCAGCAGCTTGAGCAGGACTAATGAAAAACTGTTTTTT,CASSLSRTNEKLFF
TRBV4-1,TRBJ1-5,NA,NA,TGCGCCAGCAGCCAAGATATGACGGATCGGGGTCAGCCCCAGAATTTT,CASSQDMTDRGQPQNF
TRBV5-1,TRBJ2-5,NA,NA,TGCGCCAGCAGCCCGCAGGGTGGGGAGACCCAGTACTTC,CASSPQGGETQYF
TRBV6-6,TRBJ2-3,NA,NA,TGTGCCACCACGAAGGGAGAAAGCCCCCACACAGATACGCAGTATTTT,CATTKGESPHTDTQYF
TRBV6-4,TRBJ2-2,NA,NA,TGTGCCAGCAGTGTGTCGGGGGACACCGGGGAGCTGTTTTTT,CASSVSGDTGELFF
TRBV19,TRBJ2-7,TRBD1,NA,TGTGCCAGTCAAATGACAGGGGGCGTCTACGAGCAGTACTTC,CASQMTGGVYEQYF
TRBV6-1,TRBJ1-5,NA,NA,TGTGCCAGCAGTGAAATCGGGGTCGGCAATCAGCCCCAGCATTTT,CASSEIGVGNQPQHF
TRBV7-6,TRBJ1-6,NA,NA,TGTGCCAGCCCAAAGACGCGGAGCTCCTATAATTCACCCCTCAACTTT,CASPKTRSSYNSPLNF
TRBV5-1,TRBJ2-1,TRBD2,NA,TGCGCCAGCCGACGGACTAGCGGGAGTGGTGAGCAGTTCTTC,CASRRTSGSGEQFF
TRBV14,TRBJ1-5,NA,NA,TGTGCCAGCAGCCAAGAAATGGGGGGGAGCAATCAGCCCCAGCATTTT,CASSQEMGGSNQPQHF
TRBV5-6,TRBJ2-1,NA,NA,TGTGCCAGCAGCTTGCTAGCGCTGATACAGGGGCCATACAATGAGCAGTTCTTC,CASSLLALIQGPYNEQFF
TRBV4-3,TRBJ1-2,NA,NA,TGCGCCAGCAGCCAAGTCGCCCTCCAGGGGCATGGCTACACCTTC,CASSQVALQGHGYTF